This TCR beta chain was sequenced during a study of metastatic and nonmetastatic thyroid tumors. Study-level background: Repertoires from blood and tumor or nodule tissue of malignant and benign thyroid patients were compared.

Using MiXCR, TCRdb reanalyzed the PCR reads. The table has some 90,000 clones, approximately 9% seen once. Each patient went into thyroid surgery without having received any treatment. This clone was recorded many times. The CDR3 is 16 residues long. The V end was cut by 3 bases, the J end by 2 bases, with 16 bases between. Germline CDR1 is MGHDK and CDR2 is SYGVNS. The chain is built from TRBV25-1 and TRBJ2-5, with D possibly being TRBD2 (6 bases). Source material: blood. The TCR comes from a female donor with papillary thyroid cancer or a benign thyroid nodule (not recorded which). Some clones in this sample may be carry-over from other donors' samples. The DNA of the CDR3 is TGTGCCAGCAGTGATGAGGTGGGGGGACGACAAGAGACCCAGTACTTC. Protein: CASSDEVGGRQETQYF.